These 31 T cell receptor beta chains came from one sample sequenced in a study of T and B cells in COVID-19 patients. BIOMED2 TRB-A/B primer pools were used in multiplex TRB PCR. Via MiXCR, TCRdb re-called the multiplex PCR reads, giving one row per CDR3 protein. This table has about 3,800 distinct CDR3 sequences, approximately 24% appearing once. TRB was amplified from about 250-500 ng of blood genomic DNA. The sequenced sample was blood. All receptors derive from a human donor with active COVID-19.

This clonotype has a handful of counts. The V and J genes are TRBV5-1 and TRBJ2-3; 9 bases map to TRBD1. With V trimmed by 4 bases and J by 13 bases, 4 bases remained unmatched. This CDR3 comprises 11 residues. CDR1 and CDR2 from the germline V gene are SGHRS and YFSETQ. CDR3 sequence: CASSRDREKYF. The CDR3, as DNA: TGCGCCAGCAGCCGGGACAGGGAGAAGTATTTT.

V gene TRBV6-5 combines with J gene TRBJ2-1, with 7 bases matching TRBD1. This CDR3 has 14 amino acids. Unmatched junction bases numbered 5, after V lost 7 bases and J lost 2 bases. Per germline, CDR1 MNHEY and CDR2 SVGAGI. CDR3 loop: CASTRDSPYNEQFF. The CDR3, as DNA: TGTGCCAGCACCCGGGACAGCCCCTACAATGAGCAGTTCTTC.

Judged by abundance, this clonotype is medium-sized. The V gene is TRBV27, the J gene TRBJ1-5; 12 bases agree with TRBD1. Germline V gene sequence: CDR1 MNHEY, CDR2 SMNVEV (reference sequence). J was trimmed by 5 bases and V by 2 bases; bases with no gene match: 7. There are 17 residues in the CDR3. CDR3 coding DNA: TGTGCCAGCAGTTTAGGCTGGGGACAGGGGGCTGATCAGCCCCAGCATTTT. Protein sequence: CASSLGWGQGADQPQHF.

Only a few counts were recorded for this clonotype. The CDR3 is CSARDKSSYNSPLHF. The CDR3 DNA reads as TGCAGTGCTAGAGATAAAAGCTCCTATAATTCACCCCTCCACTTT. This chain joins TRBV20-1 and TRBJ1-6; D gene uncertain. The CDR3 sequence is 15 residues long. The V gene lost 0 bases and the J gene lost 0 bases, with 6 bases spanning the gap. The germline V gene encodes CDR1 DFQATT and CDR2 SNEGSKA (reference sequence).

The rearrangement uses TRBV20-1 and TRBJ2-3, with D maybe TRBD2 (6 bases). The CDR3 is 15 residues long. V was shortened by 4 bases and J by 6 bases, with 20 bases between the two germline ends. CDR1 and CDR2 (germline): DFQATT, SNEGSKA (reference sequence). The DNA for the CDR3 is TGCAGTGCTATTGAGCGGCGGAGGGCCATGGATACGCAGTATTTT. Translation: CSAIERRRAMDTQYF.

This clonotype has ten or more counts. V and J are TRBV12-3 or TRBV12-4 and TRBJ2-7; perhaps D is TRBD1 or TRBD2 (5 bases each). The ends were cut back, 1 base at V and 6 bases at J, with 10 bases in the middle. CDR3 length: 13 residues. In DNA, the CDR3 is TGTGCCAGCAGTTTAGACAGAGGGGCCGAGCAGTACTTC. Translation gives CASSLDRGAEQYF.

The sample holds many counts of this clonotype. The genes are TRBV4-3 and TRBJ1-4, with D perhaps matching TRBD1 (5 bases). The V end was cut by 0 bases, the J end by 8 bases, with 13 bases between. Germline V gene data show CDR1 as LGHNA and CDR2 as YSLEER. This CDR3 contains 15 residues. CDR3 nucleotides: TGCGCCAGCAGCCAAGACGACAGAGGGAGAGAAAAACTGTTTTTT. This translates into CASSQDDRGREKLFF.

This clonotype is medium-sized. The V call is TRBV7-9, the J call TRBJ2-7; 8 bases agree with TRBD1. With 3 bases clipped from V and 2 bases from J, the junction kept 6 bases outside the gene matches. Looked up from germline, CDR1 is SEHNR and CDR2 is FQNEAQ (reference sequence). The CDR3 has 15 residues. The CDR3 DNA is TGTGCCAGCAGCTTCCCGGGACAGGTTACCTACGAGCAGTACTTC. It translates to CASSFPGQVTYEQYF. Full variable domain (outside the CDR3, taken from reference TRBV7-9 and TRBJ2-7): DTGVSQNPRHKITKRGQNVTFRCDPISEHNRLYWYRQTLGQGPEFLTYFQNEAQLEKSRLLSDRFSAERPKGSFSTLEIQRTEQGDSAMYLCASSFPGQVTYEQYFGPGTRLTVT.

Remarks on this clonotype: It may be a read error: a sequence one base away is much more abundant. CDR3 in amino acids: CARRKQVYYEQYF. In nucleotides, the CDR3 is TGTGCCAGAAGGAAACAGGTTTACTACGAGCAGTACTTC. This rearrangement joins TRBV5-7 to TRBJ2-7; tentative D call: TRBD1 (5 bases). TRBV5-7 falls under the ORF class, with uncertain function. The V and J ends lost 8 bases and 3 bases respectively, with 15 bases between them. The CDR3 is 13 amino acids.

Judged by abundance, this clonotype is medium-sized. The J gene is TRBJ1-4, the V gene TRBV19; 8 bases are a match to TRBD1. The CDR3 covers 14 residues. Unmatched junction bases numbered 6, after V lost 6 bases and J lost 6 bases. Germline V gene data show CDR1 as LNHDA and CDR2 as SQIVND (reference sequence). The CDR3 is CASSPDRAHEKLFF. As DNA, the CDR3 is TGTGCCAGTAGCCCGGACAGGGCACATGAAAAACTGTTTTTT.

This clonotype occurred a few times. The chain employs TRBV5-1 and TRBJ2-7; D not resolved. Deletions cut 0 bases from V and 3 bases from J, with 10 bases between. The CDR3 has 14 residues. Germline V gene sequence: CDR1 SGHRS, CDR2 YFSETQ. Written as DNA, the CDR3 is TGCGCCAGCAGCTTGGAAAACACCTACTACGAGCAGTACTTC. Translated, it gives CASSLENTYYEQYF.

This clonotype was detected only a few times. This chain connects TRBV15 to TRBJ1-3; TRBD1 is a possible D gene (6 bases). Germline-derived CDR1 and CDR2 are LNHNV and YYDKDF (reference sequence). The CDR3 is 15 amino acids. Trimming took off 3 bases at V and 3 bases at J, with 12 bases between the two ends. This chain's CDR3 is CATSSLQGVGNTIYF. For the CDR3, the DNA is TGTGCCACCAGCAGTCTACAGGGTGTTGGAAACACCATATATTTT. Full variable domain (missing parts from reference TRBV15 and TRBJ1-3): DAMVIQNPRYQVTQFGKPVTLSCSQTLNHNVMYWYQQKSSQAPKLLFHYYDKDFNNEADTPDNFQSRRPNTSFCFLDIRSPGLGDTAMYLCATSSLQGVGNTIYFGEGSWLTVV.

This clonotype is categorized as medium-sized (0.01 to 0.1%). V usage is TRBV6-5 and J usage is TRBJ2-5; 13 bases map to TRBD2. The J segment lost 3 bases and the V segment lost 4 bases, leaving 5 bases of the junction unmatched. CDR3 length: 16 residues. Germline lookup yields CDR1 MNHEY and CDR2 SVGAGI. CDR3 loop: CASSLTGTSGKETQYF. The DNA for the CDR3 is TGTGCCAGCAGTTTAACCGGGACTAGCGGGAAAGAGACCCAGTACTTC.

In its sample, this clonotype is medium-sized (0.01 to 0.1%). CDR3 sequence: CASTPRGYRTDTQYF. The CDR3, as DNA: TGTGCCAGCACCCCCAGGGGGTATCGCACAGATACGCAGTATTTT. This rearrangement joins TRBV27 to TRBJ2-3; 7 bases line up with TRBD1. This CDR3 is 15 amino acids long. Germline CDR1 reads MNHEY; CDR2 reads SMNVEV (reference sequence). V shed 7 bases and J 1 base; nucleotides not matched to a gene: 8.

The V and J genes are TRBV6-5 and TRBJ2-1; 11 nucleotides agree with TRBD1. Germline V gene data show CDR1 as MNHEY and CDR2 as SVGAGI. Losses at the gene ends were 5 bases for V and 10 bases for J; bases not matched to a gene: 7. The CDR3 is made up of 14 amino acids. The CDR3 DNA reads TGTGCCAGCAGTCCGGGACAGGGGGAGGGCGAGCAGTTCTTC. As protein: CASSPGQGEGEQFF.

The rearrangement links TRBV28 to TRBJ1-6, with D perhaps matching TRBD1 (5 bases). Trimming took off 10 bases at V and 8 bases at J, with 15 bases between the two ends. CDR1 is MDHEN and CDR2 is SYDVKM in the germline V gene. This CDR3 contains 13 residues. Here the CDR3 reads CATPGAGDSPLHF. The CDR3 region has the DNA TGTGCCACCCCGGGAGCGGGGGATTCACCCCTCCACTTT.

This chain uses TRBV20-1 with TRBJ1-5, with D perhaps TRBD1 (5 bases). Per germline, CDR1 DFQATT and CDR2 SNEGSKA (reference sequence). The CDR3 length is 14 residues. V lost 1 base to trimming and J lost 4 bases, with 11 bases between them. CDR3 residues: CSARAAGSNQPQHF. CDR3 nucleotide sequence: TGCAGTGCTAGAGCGGCAGGGAGTAATCAGCCCCAGCATTTT.

This clonotype rates as medium-sized. This CDR3 is CASSQGADYGYTF. The DNA of the CDR3 is TGTGCCAGCAGTCAGGGGGCCGACTATGGCTACACCTTC. The chain recombines TRBV6-2 or TRBV6-3 with TRBJ1-2; 8 nucleotides match TRBD1. The CDR3 has 13 amino acids. The V gene end was trimmed by 5 bases and the J gene end by 3 bases; junction bases not matched to a gene: 2. Germline lookup yields CDR1 MNHEY and CDR2 SVGEGT.

This clonotype came up many times. The chain links TRBV5-1 to TRBJ2-3; 9 positions match TRBD2. Per germline, CDR1 SGHRS and CDR2 YFSETQ. This CDR3 has 16 amino acids. J gave up 4 bases and V 0 bases, and 6 bases lay outside the gene matches. CDR3 amino acids: CASSLGAGGPSDTQYF. CDR3 DNA sequence: TGCGCCAGCAGCTTGGGGGCGGGAGGGCCGTCAGATACGCAGTATTTT.

This clonotype rates as medium-sized. V is TRBV12-3 or TRBV12-4 and J is TRBJ2-7, with D uncertain. Trimming stripped 4 bases from V and 3 bases from J, with 10 bases between. The CDR3 spans 13 residues. The CDR3 nucleotides are TGTGCCAGCAGTTCTTCCAGCTACTACGAGCAGTACTTC. Its translation is CASSSSSYYEQYF.

Points on this clonotype: Here the CDR3 omits its conserved ending phenylalanine or tryptophan, so a read error is the likely source. The DNA is left out, because the CDR3 cannot be placed on it with certainty; the CDR3 is given as TCRdb lists it. This sequence joins TRBV4-3 and TRBJ2-7; the table names TRBD1, a call not compared with the DNA. CDR1 is LGHNA, CDR2 YSLEER, per germline. A total of 10 residues make up the CDR3, ends included. Here the CDR3 reads CASSPTGDRE.

The chain recombines TRBV4-3 with TRBJ1-4; D unclear. This CDR3 is 12 amino acids long. Germline CDR1 and CDR2: LGHNA and YSLEER. Trimming shortened V by 0 bases and J by 7 bases, and 3 bases separated the two germline ends. CDR3 DNA sequence: TGCGCCAGCAGCCAAGAAGGTGAAAAACTGTTTTTT. It is translated as CASSQEGEKLFF.

This clonotype ranks as medium-sized. The rearrangement links TRBV6-1 to TRBJ2-1, with 8 bases matching TRBD1. The length of the CDR3 is 11 residues. Germline V gene sequence: CDR1 MNHNS, CDR2 SASEGT. V shed 1 base and J 16 bases; nucleotides not matched to a gene: 3. The CDR3 bases are TGTGCCAGCAGTGAAGGGACAGGGTTATTCTTC. It encodes CASSEGTGLFF.

Sample share makes this clonotype medium-sized (0.01 to 0.1%). J is TRBJ2-3 and V is TRBV27; a possible D gene is TRBD1 (5 bases). Germline V CDR1 and CDR2: MNHEY, SMNVEV (reference sequence). CDR3 length equals 13 residues. The ends were cut back, 1 base at V and 6 bases at J, with 8 bases in the middle. CDR3 nucleotides: TGTGCCAGCAGTTTATTAGGGGTGGATACGCAGTATTTT. This sequence encodes CASSLLGVDTQYF.

The V and J genes are TRBV20-1 and TRBJ2-3, with a possible D match to TRBD2 (6 bases). Per germline, CDR1 DFQATT and CDR2 SNEGSKA (reference sequence). CDR3 size: 15 residues. Trimming took off 1 base at V and 1 base at J, with 12 bases between the two ends. CDR3 residues: CSARGRDWGTDTQYF. In DNA, the CDR3 is TGCAGTGCTAGAGGCCGGGACTGGGGCACAGATACGCAGTATTTT.

By share, this clonotype ranks as medium-sized. This rearrangement joins TRBV6-5 to TRBJ2-5, with 11 bases fitting TRBD2. Germline V gene lookup returns CDR1 MNHEY and CDR2 SVGAGI. The CDR3 loop spans 15 amino acids. The V segment lost 4 bases and the J segment 5 bases; nucleotides outside the gene matches: 6. The CDR3 DNA reads TGTGCCAGCAGTTCGGGACTAGCGGTGTTGGAGACCCAGTACTTC. This sequence encodes CASSSGLAVLETQYF.

Sample share makes this clonotype medium-sized (0.01 to 0.1%). The chain links TRBV29-1 to TRBJ1-4; D is unclear. Trimming pared 7 bases from V and 8 bases from J, leaving 14 bases between. Germline V gene data show CDR1 as SQVTM and CDR2 as ANQGSEA. This CDR3 has 12 amino acids. The CDR3 loop reads CSADHGGEKLFF. The CDR3 nucleotides read TGCAGCGCTGACCATGGTGGGGAAAAACTGTTTTTT. Based on the CDR3 plus reference TRBV29-1 and TRBJ1-4, the full variable domain is SAVISQKPSRDICQRGTSLTIQCQVDSQVTMMFWYRQQPGQSLTLIATANQGSEATYESGFVIDKFPISRPNLTFSTLTVSNMSPEDSSIYLCSADHGGEKLFFGSGTQLSVL.

This clonotype qualifies as medium-sized. The J gene is TRBJ2-6, the V gene TRBV5-4; the D is unclear. Germline V CDR1 and CDR2: SGHNT, YYREEE (reference sequence). V was clipped by 4 bases and J by 0 bases, with 5 bases between them. The CDR3 is 14 amino acids. CDR3: CASSPASGANVLTF. CDR3 nucleotide sequence: TGTGCCAGCAGCCCGGCCTCTGGGGCCAACGTCCTGACTTTC.

Relative to its sample, this clonotype is medium-sized. CDR3 nucleotide sequence: TGTGCCAGCAGCTCTGGGACTCTTGGGTTCTTC. Amino acids: CASSSGTLGFF. This chain joins TRBV12-3 or TRBV12-4 and TRBJ2-1; tentative D call: TRBD2 (6 bases). This CDR3 is 11 amino acids long. The ends were cut back, 6 bases at V and 15 bases at J, with 15 bases in the middle.

In this sample, this clonotype is medium-sized. Compared with germline, one end of the junction differs, possibly owing to a read error. This chain links TRBV18 with TRBJ2-1; 7 positions agree with TRBD2. The CDR3 runs to 14 residues. Germline CDR1 is KGHSH and CDR2 is LQKENI. In DNA, the CDR3 is TGTGCCAGCTCCCCACGGACTAGGAACAATGAGCAGTTCTTC. This gives the protein CASSPRTRNNEQFF.

By share, this clonotype ranks as medium-sized. CDR3 nucleotide sequence: TGCAGCGTTGAACTTAAGGATACCAGGGGCTACACCTTC. Protein: CSVELKDTRGYTF. The rearrangement links TRBV29-1 to TRBJ1-2; D unclear. From germline, CDR1 is SQVTM and CDR2 ANQGSEA. The CDR3 length is 13 residues. Trimming left V 2 bases short and J 8 bases short, with 15 bases between.